Below, 27 T cell receptor beta chains from the same sample are listed, as sequenced in a study of T cell responses to AZD1222 COVID-19 vaccine. Using immunoSEQ multiplex PCR, the repertoire was profiled, and TCRdb retains in-frame clones only, with some absent. The sample carries roughly 180,000 clones, around 92% recorded once. The source material was peripheral blood, sampled on day 0 of AZD1222 vaccination. The receptor source for this set is an adult in good health.

V usage is TRBV5-1 and J usage is TRBJ2-5; TRBD1 aligns across 9 bases. The trim removed 1 base at V and 5 bases at J, leaving 6 bases unmatched. The length of the CDR3 is 15 residues. Germline V CDR1 and CDR2: SGHRS, YFSETQ. CDR3 residues: CASSLRHRGLETQYF. CDR3 in DNA: TGCGCCAGCAGCTTGAGACACAGGGGGCTTGAGACCCAGTACTTC.

This chain uses TRBV28 with TRBJ1-1, with D possibly matching TRBD1 (6 bases). The CDR3 sequence is 14 residues long. Trimming shortened V by 6 bases and J by 6 bases, and 17 bases separated the two germline ends. Germline V gene sequence: CDR1 MDHEN, CDR2 SYDVKM. The CDR3 DNA reads TGTGCCAGCAGGACCACAACAGGGCTCGCTGAAGCTTTCTTT. This gives the protein CASRTTTGLAEAFF.

The chain joins TRBV11-3 to TRBJ1-1; D call uncertain. CDR3 size: 14 residues. The germline V and J ends were trimmed by 5 bases and 1 base, with 11 bases remaining between them. CDR1 is SGHNT and CDR2 is YENEEA in the germline V gene. DNA for the CDR3: TGTGCCAGCAGCCCAGACGGAACGAACACTGAAGCTTTCTTT. Protein: CASSPDGTNTEAFF.

This sequence joins TRBV28 and TRBJ1-6; TRBD1 aligns across 7 bases. V was pared by 6 bases and J by 7 bases, with 12 bases of the junction left unmatched. Germline lookup yields CDR1 MDHEN and CDR2 SYDVKM. The CDR3 totals 16 residues. In nucleotides, the CDR3 is TGTGCCAGCAGCCCCAGACAGGGCCGGGGAAATTCACCCCTCCACTTT. Protein: CASSPRQGRGNSPLHF.

The gene calls are TRBV11-1 and TRBJ1-1; D is undetermined. Trimming took 4 bases from V and 0 from J, leaving 12 bases between them. Germline V gives CDR1 SGHAT, CDR2 FQDESV (reference sequence). This CDR3 comprises 15 residues. For the CDR3, the DNA is TGTGCCAGCAGCTCCTACGGGATGATGAACACTGAAGCTTTCTTT. Residues: CASSSYGMMNTEAFF. Based on the CDR3 plus reference TRBV11-1 and TRBJ1-1, the full variable domain is EAEVAQSPRYKITEKSQAVAFWCDPISGHATLYWYRQILGQGPELLVQFQDESVVDDSQLPKDRFSAERLKGVDSTLKIQPAELGDSAMYLCASSSYGMMNTEAFFGQGTRLTVV.

The chain is built from TRBV6-1 and TRBJ1-6; 7 nucleotides line up with TRBD1. The V gene end was trimmed by 2 bases and the J gene end by 8 bases; junction bases not matched to a gene: 6. This CDR3 contains 15 residues. CDR1 and CDR2 (germline): MNHNS, SASEGT. In nucleotides, the CDR3 is TGTGCCAGCAGTGAAACCGGACAGGCCTATTCACCCCTCCACTTT. Residues: CASSETGQAYSPLHF.

The chain has TRBV9 and TRBJ1-4; TRBD1 matches 7 bases. From germline, CDR1 is SGDLS and CDR2 YYNGEE. CDR3 length: 15 residues. V shed 3 bases and J 5 bases; nucleotides not matched to a gene: 7. CDR3 nucleotides: TGTGCCAGCAGCGAGGGGACAGACAAGAATGAAAAACTGTTTTTT. It specifies CASSEGTDKNEKLFF. The complete variable domain, with remaining parts taken from reference TRBV9 and TRBJ1-4, reads DSGVTQTPKHLITATGQRVTLRCSPRSGDLSVYWYQQSLDQGLQFLIQYYNGEERAKGNILERFSAQQFPDLHSELNLSSLELGDSALYFCASSEGTDKNEKLFFGSGTQLSVL.

About this clone: This sample includes further DNA sequences coding for the same CDR3. The rearrangement uses TRBV7-9 and TRBJ1-5; weak D call: TRBD1 (6 bases). The germline V and J ends were trimmed by 6 bases and 6 bases, with 9 bases remaining between them. Germline V gene lookup returns CDR1 SEHNR and CDR2 FQNEAQ (reference sequence). The CDR3 runs to 12 residues. CDR3 DNA sequence: TGTGCCAGCAGTCAGGGGAGTCAGCCCCAGCATTTT. Residues: CASSQGSQPQHF.

This clone appeared a single time. The rearrangement links TRBV7-2 to TRBJ1-1; TRBD1 matches at 7 bases. CDR3 length equals 13 residues. The V gene's germline CDR1 is SGHTA and CDR2 FQGNSA. Unmatched junction bases numbered 4, after V lost 5 bases and J lost 4 bases. DNA for the CDR3: TGTGCCAGCAGCATGGACAGGCGCACTGAAGCTTTCTTT. Translating gives CASSMDRRTEAFF.

This clone was detected only a few times. This rearrangement joins TRBV19 to TRBJ1-1; a possible D gene is TRBD1 (5 bases). This CDR3 region has 13 residues. Germline CDR1 is LNHDA and CDR2 is SQIVND (reference sequence). Trimming took off 3 bases at V and 3 bases at J, with 8 bases between the two ends. In DNA, the CDR3 is TGTGCCAGTAGTATGAAAGGGGACACTGAAGCTTTCTTT. Translated, it gives CASSMKGDTEAFF.

V and J are TRBV3-1 (or the pseudogene TRBV3-2) and TRBJ2-7; 9 bases are a match to TRBD2. With V trimmed by 1 base and J by 1 base, 2 bases remained unmatched. The CDR3 consists of 15 residues. Germline V lookup: CDR1 LGHDT, CDR2 YNNKEL (reference sequence). CDR3 nucleotide sequence: TGTGCCAGCAGCCAAGGGCTAGCGGGGTCCTACGAGCAGTACTTC. This encodes CASSQGLAGSYEQYF.

The chain uses TRBV12-3 or TRBV12-4 and TRBJ1-2; D unclear. The CDR3 runs 13 residues. The ends were cut back, 2 bases at V and 2 bases at J, with 6 bases in the middle. CDR3 sequence reads: CASSLRLNYGYTF. The CDR3 DNA follows: TGTGCCAGCAGTTTAAGACTCAACTATGGCTACACCTTC.

The genes are TRBV28 and TRBJ2-5, with 8 bases identical to TRBD1. The ends lost 6 bases at V and 7 bases at J; junction bases unmatched: 13. The CDR3 sequence is 15 residues long. CDR1 is MDHEN, CDR2 SYDVKM, per germline. The CDR3 protein is CASSATGATRGTQYF. In DNA form, the CDR3 reads TGTGCCAGCAGCGCGACAGGGGCTACCCGGGGGACCCAGTACTTC.

The chain combines TRBV30 with TRBJ1-2; D is undetermined. Trimming shortened V by 0 bases and J by 5 bases, and 10 bases separated the two germline ends. Germline CDR1 GTSNPN, CDR2 SVGIG (reference sequence). The CDR3 covers 13 residues. The CDR3 sequence is CAWSVRAAYGYTF. CDR3 DNA sequence: TGTGCCTGGAGTGTTAGGGCAGCTTATGGCTACACCTTC. Full variable domain (outside the CDR3, taken from reference TRBV30 and TRBJ1-2): SQTIHQWPATLVQPVGSPLSLECTVEGTSNPNLYWYRQAAGRGLQLLFYSVGIGQISSEVPQNLSASRPQDRQFILSSKKLLLSDSGFYLCAWSVRAAYGYTFGSGTRLTVV.

The count of this clone is one. The junction departs from germline at one end; a sequencing error may be responsible. V usage is TRBV7-7 and J usage is TRBJ2-3; 9 positions match TRBD2. Germline loops: CDR1 SSHAT, CDR2 FNYEAQ (reference sequence). This CDR3 is built from 15 residues. As DNA, the CDR3 is TGTGCTAGCAGCTTAGCAGGGACTAGCAAGGATACGCAGTATTTT. Residues: CASSLAGTSKDTQYF.

This chain connects TRBV5-4 to TRBJ1-2; unclear D gene. The germline V gene encodes CDR1 SGHNT and CDR2 YYREEE (reference sequence). V was clipped by 3 bases and J by 5 bases, with 26 bases between them. The CDR3 covers 18 residues. This CDR3 is CASSWRPLSTALVYGYTF. The CDR3, as DNA: TGTGCCAGCAGCTGGAGGCCCCTCTCAACAGCCTTGGTGTATGGCTACACCTTC. The full variable domain, in which reference TRBV5-4 and TRBJ1-2 provide the parts outside the CDR3, is ETGVTQSPTHLIKTRGQQVTLRCSSQSGHNTVSWYQQALGQGPQFIFQYYREEENGRGNFPPRFSGLQFPNYSSELNVNALELDDSALYLCASSWRPLSTALVYGYTFGSGTRLTVV.

The chain joins TRBV27 to TRBJ1-2; tentatively, D is TRBD1 (6 bases). Trimming cost V 5 bases and J 4 bases, with 8 bases left between them. The germline V gene has CDR1 MNHEY and CDR2 SMNVEV (reference sequence). CDR3 size: 12 residues. CDR3 coding DNA: TGTGCCAGCAGTCCGGACAGCTATGGCTACACCTTC. It translates to CASSPDSYGYTF.

The chain uses TRBV30 and TRBJ2-7; a weak D match, TRBD2 (5 bases). Looked up from germline, CDR1 is GTSNPN and CDR2 is SVGIG (reference sequence). Deletions cut 5 bases from V and 0 bases from J, with 11 bases between. The CDR3 has 13 amino acids. The CDR3, as DNA: TGTGCCTGGGAGGGCGTGAGCTCCTACGAGCAGTACTTC. This translates into CAWEGVSSYEQYF.

The chain carries TRBV6-1 and TRBJ2-2, with D perhaps matching TRBD1 (5 bases). CDR1 is MNHNS, CDR2 SASEGT, per germline. V lost 2 bases to trimming and J lost 6 bases, with 13 bases between them. This CDR3 has 15 residues. CDR3 bases: TGTGCCAGCAGTGAACCAACAGGCTTTGCCGGGGAGCTGTTTTTT. Protein sequence: CASSEPTGFAGELFF.

V is TRBV19 and J is TRBJ1-1; a weak D match, TRBD1 (6 bases). Germline V gene data show CDR1 as LNHDA and CDR2 as SQIVND (reference sequence). V lost 6 bases and J 5 bases, leaving 16 bases between the germline ends. This CDR3 has 14 amino acids. The CDR3 sequence is CASREKGERTEAFF. The CDR3 DNA is TGTGCCAGTAGAGAAAAGGGGGAAAGGACTGAAGCTTTCTTT.

J is TRBJ2-3 and V is TRBV30; 10 nucleotides match TRBD2. CDR1 GTSNPN and CDR2 SVGIG come from the germline V gene (reference sequence). The CDR3 is 13 residues long. The CDR3 sequence: CATTSGSTDTQYF. CDR3 nucleotide sequence: TGTGCGACGACTAGCGGGAGCACAGATACGCAGTATTTT.

The chain carries TRBV28 and TRBJ1-2; D uncertain. CDR3 length: 14 amino acids. V was clipped by 6 bases and J by 4 bases, with 15 bases between them. The germline gives CDR1 MDHEN, CDR2 SYDVKM. CDR3 DNA sequence: TGTGCCAGCAGGCCGGCCAGTCGGACCTATGGCTACACCTTC. Protein product: CASRPASRTYGYTF.

The chain employs TRBV4-3 and TRBJ1-2, with a weak D call TRBD1 (5 bases). The CDR3 has 15 residues. The V and J ends lost 1 base and 2 bases respectively, with 11 bases between them. Germline assignment: CDR1 LGHNA and CDR2 YSLEER. The CDR3 DNA reads as TGCGCCAGCAGCCAAGCCCCGGGGGTGAACTATGGCTACACCTTC. Protein sequence: CASSQAPGVNYGYTF.

The chain has TRBV5-4 and TRBJ1-1; 8 bases line up with TRBD1. The J segment lost 0 bases and the V segment lost 4 bases, leaving 8 bases of the junction unmatched. CDR1 is SGHNT, CDR2 YYREEE, per germline (reference sequence). CDR3 size: 16 residues. In DNA form, the CDR3 reads TGTGCCAGCAGCCCCCGCGCGGACAGGGTGAACACTGAAGCTTTCTTT. This sequence encodes CASSPRADRVNTEAFF.

The chain has TRBV20-1 and TRBJ1-2, with D possibly matching TRBD1 (6 bases). Trimming pared 3 bases from V and 5 bases from J, leaving 22 bases between. Germline assignment: CDR1 DFQATT and CDR2 SNEGSKA (reference sequence). The CDR3 is 16 residues long. CDR3 in amino acids: CSASLEGGHRRYGYTF. In DNA, the CDR3 is TGCAGTGCTAGTTTAGAGGGGGGACACCGGAGGTATGGCTACACCTTC.

J is TRBJ2-3 and V is TRBV30; D is perhaps TRBD2 (5 bases). V gave up 3 bases and J gave up 2 bases, with 12 bases separating them. Germline V gene sequence: CDR1 GTSNPN, CDR2 SVGIG (reference sequence). CDR3 length equals 14 residues. Here the CDR3 reads CAWRISGPTDTQYF. In DNA form, the CDR3 reads TGTGCCTGGAGGATAAGCGGCCCCACAGATACGCAGTATTTT.

The chain uses TRBV9 and TRBJ1-3; no definite D call. Trimming took 0 bases from V and 0 from J, leaving 13 bases between them. Per the germline V gene, CDR1 is SGDLS and CDR2 is YYNGEE. This CDR3 is built from 17 residues. The CDR3 bases are TGTGCCAGCAGCGTAGCTCCCGCAGGAGCCTCTGGAAACACCATATATTTT. It translates to CASSVAPAGASGNTIYF.